The rows below give T cell receptor beta chains drawn from one sample of a study of T cell responses to AZD1222 COVID-19 vaccine. The method was immunoSEQ multiplex PCR; TCRdb's version includes in-frame clones alone and lacks a portion of them. Of 75,000 to 90,000 clones listed, about 82% are singletons. Sequencing used peripheral blood, obtained on day 0 of AZD1222 vaccination. Receptors were obtained from an adult in good health. Both conserved end residues are part of each CDR3. The order of the fields is D gene, V gene, clone size, J gene, CDR3 protein, CDR3 DNA. A D gene is named only where the DNA matches it firmly. A row's size may be missing; if present it is once, few, many or a size class.

>TRBD2|TRBV5-1|.|TRBJ2-7
CASSLALAGGPIRSYEQYF
TGCGCCAGCAGCTTGGCACTAGCGGGGGGGCCGATAAGGTCCTACGAGCAGTACTTC
>.|TRBV2|once|TRBJ2-1
CASSGVGGTEQFF
TGTGCCAGCAGTGGAGTTGGGGGGACTGAGCAGTTCTTC
>TRBD1|TRBV5-1|.|TRBJ2-7
CASRSGQGYEQYF
TGCGCCAGCAGGTCGGGACAGGGTTACGAGCAGTACTTC
>TRBD1|TRBV11-2|.|TRBJ1-5
CASSLGTGGGQPQHF
TGTGCCAGCAGCTTGGGGACAGGGGGAGGCCAGCCCCAGCATTTT
>.|TRBV24-1|once|TRBJ1-2
CATSDLVGRVPYGYTF
TGTGCCACCAGTGACCTTGTTGGTAGGGTTCCCTATGGCTACACCTTC
>.|TRBV2|once|TRBJ1-1
CASRTTASNTEAFF
TGTGCCAGCAGGACGACAGCTAGCAACACTGAAGCTTTCTTT
>.|TRBV28|.|TRBJ1-1
CASSLSGRQNTEAFF
TGTGCCAGCAGTTTATCGGGCAGGCAGAACACTGAAGCTTTCTTT
>.|TRBV5-1|.|TRBJ2-7
CASSLGGSAYEQYF
TGCGCCAGCAGCCTGGGGGGCTCGGCATACGAGCAGTACTTC
>TRBD1|TRBV4-2|.|TRBJ1-2
CASSPNPGTEYGYTF
TGTGCCAGCAGCCCTAACCCCGGGACAGAGTATGGCTACACCTTC
>TRBD2|TRBV28|.|TRBJ2-7
CASSLGQAGAEQYF
TGTGCCAGCAGTTTAGGTCAGGCGGGAGCCGAGCAGTACTTC
>.|TRBV19|.|TRBJ1-2
CASSIKDYGYTF
TGTGCCAGTAGTATCAAAGACTATGGCTACACCTTC
>TRBD1|TRBV4-1|.|TRBJ2-5
CASSQLDRVETQYF
TGCGCCAGCAGCCAGCTGGACAGGGTAGAGACCCAGTACTTC
>TRBD1|TRBV19|.|TRBJ1-2
CASGTGRFGYTF
TGTGCCAGTGGGACAGGGAGATTCGGCTACACCTTC
>.|TRBV13|.|TRBJ1-1
CASSLGTVSNTEAFF
TGTGCCAGCAGCTTAGGGACAGTCTCGAACACTGAAGCTTTCTTT
>.|TRBV4-1|.|TRBJ1-1
CASSQITTGTEAFF
TGCGCCAGCAGCCAAATCACAACAGGGACTGAAGCTTTCTTT